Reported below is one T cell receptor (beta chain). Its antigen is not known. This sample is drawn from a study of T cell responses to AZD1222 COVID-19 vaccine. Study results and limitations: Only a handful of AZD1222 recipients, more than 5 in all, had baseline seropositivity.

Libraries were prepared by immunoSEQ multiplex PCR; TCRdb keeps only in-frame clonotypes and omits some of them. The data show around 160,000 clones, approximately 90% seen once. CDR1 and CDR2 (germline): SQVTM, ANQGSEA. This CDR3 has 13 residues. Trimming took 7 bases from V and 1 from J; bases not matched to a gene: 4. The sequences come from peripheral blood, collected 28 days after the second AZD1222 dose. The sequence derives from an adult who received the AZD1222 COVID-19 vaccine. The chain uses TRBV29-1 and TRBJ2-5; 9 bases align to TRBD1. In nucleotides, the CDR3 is TGCAGCGGCCGGGACAGGGTCCAAGAGACCCAGTACTTC. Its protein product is CSGRDRVQETQYF.